A single T cell receptor (beta chain) is shown here with its context. The target antigen is unknown. This sample is drawn from a study of CD8+ T cells in alopecia areata. Study context: A regimen of oral tofacitinib, 5 to 10 mg twice daily, was given to treated patients. The authors scored treated patients' severity by affected scalp percentage. Overall study results and limits: In lesional scalp, particularly from alopecia totalis/universalis, clonality was higher than in normal scalp.

The germline V gene encodes CDR1 SGHRS and CDR2 YFSETQ. V was trimmed by 5 bases and J by 3 bases, leaving 15 bases between them. CDR3 size: 15 residues. Treatment described: oral pan-JAK inhibitor, 5-10 mg twice daily. Following RNA extraction, reverse transcription yielded cDNA that acted as the sequencing template. Produced via immunoSEQ multiplex PCR; TCRdb's table is partial and in-frame only. The table shows some 110,000 clones, with about 60% occurring only once. The TCR originated in a human donor with alopecia areata. The chain is built from TRBV5-1 and TRBJ2-1, with D hard to call. This specimen consisted of CD8+ T cells sorted from blood, obtained at week 24, from a patient treated with tofacitinib. Here the CDR3 reads CASRLSGSSYNEQFF. The CDR3 nucleotides are TGCGCCAGCAGGCTCTCGGGTAGCAGCTACAATGAGCAGTTCTTC.